Presented here are 3 T cell receptor beta chains from one specimen sequenced in a study of vaccination and CD4 T cells after COVID-19. These receptors lack a known antigen. Cultured CD4+ T-cell DNA underwent Oncomine TCR Beta short-read sequencing. TCRdb reprocessed the PCR reads with MiXCR, giving one entry per CDR3 protein. This table has about 20,000 distinct CDR3 sequences, 60% appearing once. As to treatment: approximately nine-day PBMC culture with coronavirus spike peptide pools or control peptides (ViraFEST assay). Material: CD4+ T cells from blood, cultured in vitro, obtained after SARS-CoV-2 vaccination. All receptors come from a human donor who had recovered from COVID-19.

The chain recombines TRBV7-9 with TRBJ2-7; D gene uncertain. Per germline, CDR1 SEHNR and CDR2 FQNEAQ (reference sequence). V lost 5 bases, J lost 7 bases, and 18 bases lay in between. CDR3 size: 14 residues. The CDR3 region is CASSGPSQPWEQYF. The CDR3 DNA is TGTGCCAGCAGCGGACCGAGCCAGCCGTGGGAGCAGTACTTC. Complete variable domain (other parts from reference TRBV7-9 and TRBJ2-7): DTGVSQNPRHKITKRGQNVTFRCDPISEHNRLYWYRQTLGQGPEFLTYFQNEAQLEKSRLLSDRFSAERPKGSFSTLEIQRTEQGDSAMYLCASSGPSQPWEQYFGPGTRLTVT.

The gene calls are TRBV15 and TRBJ2-2; D unresolved. The CDR3 has 17 amino acids. Germline CDR1 is LNHNV and CDR2 is YYDKDF (reference sequence). V lost 1 base, J lost 0 bases, and 12 bases lay in between. The CDR3 loop is CATSRGRIVANTGELFF. CDR3 nucleotide sequence: TGTGCCACCAGCAGAGGACGGATAGTCGCGAACACCGGGGAGCTGTTTTTT. Looking up the rest from reference TRBV15 and TRBJ2-2 gives the full variable domain: DAMVIQNPRYQVTQFGKPVTLSCSQTLNHNVMYWYQQKSSQAPKLLFHYYDKDFNNEADTPDNFQSRRPNTSFCFLDIRSPGLGDTAMYLCATSRGRIVANTGELFFGEGSRLTVL.

The gene calls are TRBV28 and TRBJ1-1, with a possible D match to TRBD1 (5 bases). This CDR3 is built from 13 residues. The ends were cut back, 7 bases at V and 8 bases at J, with 17 bases in the middle. Germline V gene data show CDR1 as MDHEN and CDR2 as SYDVKM. Here the CDR3 DNA reads TGTGCCAGCACCACCCCCCAGGGCATAGAAGCTTTCTTT. Protein: CASTTPQGIEAFF.